The 21 T cell receptor beta chains below come from one sample, sequenced in a study of naive and memory T cell subsets. For these receptors, no antigen is known. Two oligonucleotides, mixed equimolar, formed the beta constant-region primer covering TRBC1 and TRBC2. The ligated cDNA underwent four PCR rounds using SP2 and nested alpha and beta constant-region primers. TCRdb redid the calling of the UMI-ligation and nested PCR reads with MiXCR, one entry per CDR3 protein. The profile shows over 130,000 distinct CDR3 sequences, 15% to 20% of them singletons. The study, taken as a whole, reports: Possibly reflecting memory cells re-expressing CD45RA, a few larger clonotypes occurred in naive repertoires, especially CD8.

The sample comprised naive CD8+ T cells from blood. The source is a human donor in good health.

The chain uses TRBV6-5 and TRBJ2-1, with D unclear. Germline V gene data show CDR1 as MNHEY and CDR2 as SVGAGI. CDR3 length: 13 amino acids. The V end lost 0 bases, the J end lost 8 bases, and 8 bases lay between the germline ends. CDR3 DNA: TGTGCCAGCAGTTACTCGAATCAGCATGAGCAGTTCTTC. It specifies CASSYSNQHEQFF.

The J gene is TRBJ2-5, the V gene TRBV28, with no clear D. Germline CDR1 is MDHEN and CDR2 is SYDVKM. The CDR3 consists of 13 residues. The V gene lost 3 bases and the J gene lost 1 base, with 6 bases spanning the gap. In DNA form, the CDR3 reads TGTGCCAGCAGTTTCACAGTCCAAGAGACCCAGTACTTC. Translation: CASSFTVQETQYF.

This clonotype was found a few times. The chain employs TRBV29-1 and TRBJ2-1; 8 nucleotides line up with TRBD1. The V gene's germline CDR1 is SQVTM and CDR2 ANQGSEA. V trimming: 6 bases; J trimming: 2 bases; junction bases outside the gene matches: 6. The CDR3 runs to 14 residues. The CDR3 bases are TGCAGCGTAGTTGGACAGGGCACCTACAATGAGCAGTTCTTC. This translates into CSVVGQGTYNEQFF.

The chain is built from TRBV20-1 and TRBJ2-1; D possibly corresponds to TRBD2 (7 bases). V dropped 5 bases and J dropped 2 bases, with 25 bases sitting between them. The CDR3 spans 18 residues. Germline values: CDR1 DFQATT, CDR2 SNEGSKA (reference sequence). CDR3 amino acids: CSAYPAGAGEGPYNEQFF. DNA of the CDR3: TGCAGTGCTTATCCCGCGGGGGCGGGAGAGGGGCCCTACAATGAGCAGTTCTTC.

This clonotype was recorded a few times. The chain recombines TRBV4-2 with TRBJ2-7, with unresolved D. Germline V gives CDR1 LGHNA, CDR2 YNFKEQ. V lost 2 bases, J lost 0 bases, and 11 bases lay in between. CDR3 length: 15 residues. The CDR3 DNA sequence: TGTGCCAGCAGCCAAAATCTCGGCAGCTCCTACGAGCAGTACTTC. Protein sequence: CASSQNLGSSYEQYF.

The chain joins TRBV29-1 to TRBJ1-2, with 7 bases aligning to TRBD1. V gave up 1 base and J gave up 2 bases; unmatched junction bases: 4. CDR1 and CDR2 from the germline V gene are SQVTM and ANQGSEA. CDR3 size: 14 residues. The CDR3 coding sequence is TGCAGCGTTGAAGGACAGGGCACCAACTATGGCTACACCTTC. The encoded protein is CSVEGQGTNYGYTF. The full variable domain, completed using reference TRBV29-1 and TRBJ1-2, is SAVISQKPSRDICQRGTSLTIQCQVDSQVTMMFWYRQQPGQSLTLIATANQGSEATYESGFVIDKFPISRPNLTFSTLTVSNMSPEDSSIYLCSVEGQGTNYGYTFGSGTRLTVV.

This clonotype was found a few times. The rearrangement links TRBV28 to TRBJ2-7, with D perhaps TRBD1 or TRBD2 (5 bases each). The CDR3 runs to 15 residues. Deletions cut 7 bases from V and 2 bases from J, with 18 bases between. CDR1 is MDHEN and CDR2 is SYDVKM in the germline V gene. As DNA, the CDR3 is TGTGCCAGCAACGCCGGGACCGGGGTAACCTACGAGCAGTACTTC. Protein: CASNAGTGVTYEQYF.

V gene TRBV24-1 combines with J gene TRBJ2-2; D remains unclear. Germline CDR1 KGHDR, CDR2 SFDVKD. The V gene lost 6 bases and the J gene lost 2 bases, with 15 bases spanning the gap. This CDR3 contains 16 residues. DNA of the CDR3: TGTGCCACCAGTCCAGGCTATATTTCAAACACCGGGGAGCTGTTTTTT. Translated: CATSPGYISNTGELFF.

The chain joins TRBV4-3 to TRBJ1-3; D is undetermined. The CDR3 extends over 16 amino acids. Trimming left V 3 bases short and J 0 bases short, with 12 bases between. Germline-derived CDR1 and CDR2 are LGHNA and YSLEER. The CDR3 region has the DNA TGCGCCAGCAGCCACGAGGCAGGCAGCTCTGGAAACACCATATATTTT. It encodes CASSHEAGSSGNTIYF.

The chain couples TRBV7-8 to TRBJ2-1; 12 positions match TRBD2. The CDR3 length is 16 residues. Germline V lookup: CDR1 SGHVS, CDR2 FQNEAQ. J was trimmed by 9 bases and V by 1 base; bases with no gene match: 7. The DNA of the CDR3 is TGTGCCAGCAGCTTAGAACCGGGACTAGCGGGTTTTGAGCAGTTCTTC. Translated, it gives CASSLEPGLAGFEQFF.

The J gene is TRBJ2-5, the V gene TRBV2, with TRBD1 identical over 8 bases. The CDR3 covers 13 residues. Germline assignment: CDR1 SNHLY and CDR2 FYNNEI. V trimming: 7 bases; J trimming: 3 bases; junction bases outside the gene matches: 4. The CDR3 nucleotides are TGTGCCAGCAACCCGACAGGGGAAGAGACCCAGTACTTC. Its translation: CASNPTGEETQYF.

The chain recombines TRBV20-1 with TRBJ1-5; TRBD1 aligns across 10 bases. The CDR3 is 13 residues long. Looked up from germline, CDR1 is DFQATT and CDR2 is SNEGSKA (reference sequence). Trimming took 3 bases from V and 4 from J; bases not matched to a gene: 0. The chain's CDR3 is CSARGQGNQPQHF. Written as DNA, the CDR3 is TGCAGTGCTAGGGGACAGGGGAATCAGCCCCAGCATTTT.

CDR3 region: CSVDLVAGDETQYF. The CDR3 nucleotides read TGCAGCGTAGATCTGGTTGCGGGAGACGAGACCCAGTACTTC. The rearrangement uses TRBV29-1 and TRBJ2-5; 7 positions agree with TRBD2. The CDR3 is 14 residues long. The trim removed 6 bases at V and 5 bases at J, leaving 12 bases unmatched. Germline loops: CDR1 SQVTM, CDR2 ANQGSEA.

This clonotype has just a few counts. The chain couples TRBV3-1 to TRBJ1-3; D may be TRBD1 (6 bases). Trimming removed 4 bases at V and 2 bases at J, with 21 bases between. The CDR3 consists of 18 residues. CDR1 and CDR2 (germline): LGHDT, YNNKEL (reference sequence). The CDR3 loop reads CASSPTEGGPGPGNTIYF. In DNA form, the CDR3 reads TGTGCCAGCAGCCCCACTGAGGGGGGGCCGGGACCTGGAAACACCATATATTTT.

This clonotype was counted a few times. The genes are TRBV20-1 and TRBJ2-3; D is ambiguous. The CDR3 sequence is 13 residues long. V lost 7 bases to trimming and J lost 3 bases, with 14 bases between them. Germline V gives CDR1 DFQATT, CDR2 SNEGSKA (reference sequence). CDR3 DNA sequence: TGCAGTGGCAAGGCGGCAGAAACAGATACGCAGTATTTT. Translating it yields CSGKAAETDTQYF.

This clonotype was picked up a small number of times. The CDR3 coding sequence is TGTGCCAGCAGTCGCCGGGACCAAGAGACCCAGTACTTC. Protein sequence: CASSRRDQETQYF. The rearrangement uses TRBV28 and TRBJ2-5; D uncertain. The V end was cut by 5 bases, the J end by 0 bases, with 7 bases between. Germline loops: CDR1 MDHEN, CDR2 SYDVKM. The CDR3 length is 13 residues.

This clonotype was recorded a few times. The DNA for the CDR3 is TGTGCCAGCAGTCAGGGGGGGATTGACGACCAAGAGACCCAGTACTTC. As protein: CASSQGGIDDQETQYF. The V and J genes are TRBV27 and TRBJ2-5; TRBD1 or TRBD2 may be the D gene (7 bases each). Germline V gene sequence: CDR1 MNHEY, CDR2 SMNVEV (reference sequence). V gave up 5 bases and J gave up 0 bases, with 16 bases separating them. The CDR3 sequence is 16 residues long.

This clonotype was observed at least ten times. V gene TRBV6-2 or TRBV6-3 combines with J gene TRBJ1-3, with D perhaps matching TRBD1 (5 bases). The CDR3 contains 14 residues. From germline, CDR1 is MNHEY and CDR2 SVGEGT. V gave up 6 bases and J gave up 4 bases, with 13 bases separating them. The CDR3 sequence is CASSLGTAGNTIYF. The CDR3 DNA reads as TGTGCCAGCAGCCTCGGGACGGCCGGAAACACCATATATTTT.

The rearrangement joins TRBV5-1 to TRBJ2-7; D gene ambiguous. The ends were cut back, 3 bases at V and 6 bases at J, with 13 bases in the middle. The CDR3 consists of 13 residues. Germline CDR1 reads SGHRS; CDR2 reads YFSETQ. The CDR3 region has the DNA TGCGCCAGCAGCTACGACTGGAAGGGCGAGCAGTACTTC. It encodes CASSYDWKGEQYF.

Concerning this clonotype: Compared with germline, one end of the junction differs, possibly owing to a read error. The rearrangement links TRBV24-1 to TRBJ2-5; 8 bases match TRBD2. The V gene's germline CDR1 is KGHDR and CDR2 SFDVKD. The CDR3 covers 14 residues. The CDR3 DNA is TGTGCCACCAGTAATTTACTAGCGGAAGAGACCCAGTACTTC. Its translation: CATSNLLAEETQYF.

This clonotype has more than one count but fewer than ten. The CDR3 region has the DNA TGTGCCAGCAGCTTAACCCTAGGACTAGCGGGAGATAAGGGCGAGCAGTACTTC. Protein product: CASSLTLGLAGDKGEQYF. V gene TRBV13 combines with J gene TRBJ2-7; 13 nucleotides align to TRBD2. This CDR3 contains 18 residues. Germline V gene sequence: CDR1 PRHDT, CDR2 FYEKMQ (reference sequence). The V and J ends lost 2 bases and 6 bases, in that order; junction bases with no gene match: 13.